Sequencing of this T cell receptor (beta chain) was carried out in a study of cytomegalovirus exposure and HLA in healthy donors. The data were produced by immunoSEQ multiplex PCR, yet TCRdb's version contains in-frame clones alone and is incomplete. Of some 120,000 clones listed, around 90% are singletons. The donors were members of the validation cohort, which comprised 120 subjects and was separate from the first cohort of 600 to 850 subjects. V was cut by 5 bases and J by 3 bases, with 17 bases left in between. In germline, CDR1 is SGHNT, CDR2 YYREEE (reference sequence). The CDR3 totals 15 residues.

This TCR derives from a young woman in good health and CMV-seronegative. The chain has TRBV5-4 and TRBJ1-1; D not certain. Material: PBMCs. Written as DNA, the CDR3 is TGTGCCAGCAGGCCCGACCCCGCGAGGGACACTGAAGCTTTCTTT. Translating gives CASRPDPARDTEAFF.